The clone carrying this T cell receptor (beta chain) was seen once. Among the patients, aged 18 to 65, hyperthyroidism was newly diagnosed and had lasted under 2 months. Uncontrolled infection, other autoimmune disease, pregnancy and lactation each barred patients from inclusion. PBMCs were derived from around 10 ml fresh peripheral blood. These data come from a study of T cells in Graves' hyperthyroidism and ophthalmopathy. CDR1 DFQATT and CDR2 SNEGSKA come from the germline V gene (reference sequence). CDR3 length: 13 residues. Trimming removed 4 bases from V and 7 bases from J, with 17 bases in between. Amplified TCR beta CDR3 regions derived from RNA transcripts. A first-round RT-PCR of the TCR CDR3 used the HTBI primer set. TCRdb passed the multiplex PCR reads through MiXCR, listing each CDR3 protein once. The repertoire consists of around 200,000 distinct CDR3 sequences, with about 18% occurring once and the leading ten covering roughly 32%.

V is TRBV20-1 and J is TRBJ2-7; D not resolved. Source material: blood. This TCR was recovered from a woman aged 50 to 60 with Graves' hyperthyroidism. As DNA, the CDR3 is TGCAGTGCTACCTCGAACACGGTCGGAGAGCAGTACTTC. Translating it yields CSATSNTVGEQYF.